There are a few counts of the clone carrying this T cell receptor beta chain. Antigen: not known. Sequence at one end of the junction differs from germline and may be a read error. Primed by a sample-barcoded 5' primer and a J-beta primer mix, a second PCR proceeded for about 7 to 11 cycles. Each TCR beta cDNA got a 12-nucleotide random molecular identifier. TCRdb re-derived calls from the 5' RACE reads in MiXCR, one entry per CDR3 protein. The table records around 1.7 million distinct CDR3 sequences, 28% of them present only once. The CDR3 runs 12 residues. These data originate in a study of blood T cells in healthy people across ages. The overall study: Using template switching, researchers captured about one barcoded beta molecule for each two T cells.

Study findings and constraints: While age rose, TCR beta diversity per million T cells dropped in a roughly linear way.

This TCR was sampled from a woman under 40 in good health. Sequenced sample: blood. The rearrangement links TRBV12-3 or TRBV12-4 to TRBJ2-3; no reliable D call. The CDR3 loop is CASSRRTDAQYF. The CDR3 DNA reads TGTGCCAGCAGCCGTCGCACAGATGCGCAGTATTTT.